One and the same sample provided the 27 T cell receptor beta chains below, sequenced in a study of blood T cell repertoires in COVID-19. Repertoires were generated with immunoSEQ multiplex PCR, while TCRdb's copy carries only in-frame clones and drops some. The repertoire holds just over 150,000 clones, with about 79% as singletons. Sequenced input: peripheral blood. Receptors were obtained from a woman in her 50s with acute or convalescent COVID-19.

CDR3 loop: CASSPTTGRRLAASEQYF. Written as DNA, the CDR3 is TGCGCCAGCAGTCCTACTACGGGACGCAGACTAGCCGCCTCCGAGCAGTACTTC. V is TRBV5-1 and J is TRBJ2-7, with 7 bases aligning to TRBD2. Germline CDR1 SGHRS, CDR2 YFSETQ. V shed 5 bases, J shed 6 bases, and the junction held 23 bases outside the gene matches. The CDR3 is made up of 18 amino acids.

The CDR3 nucleotides read TGTGCCAGCAGCTTTCAGCAAGATATCATTACGGGGACCCAGTACTTC. It specifies CASSFQQDIITGTQYF. The chain employs TRBV5-6 and TRBJ2-5; D call uncertain. The germline V gene has CDR1 SGHDT and CDR2 YYEEEE. Deletions cut 2 bases from V and 7 bases from J, with 21 bases between. The CDR3 spans 16 residues. Full variable domain (remainder filled in from reference TRBV5-6 and TRBJ2-5): DAGVTQSPTHLIKTRGQQVTLRCSPKSGHDTVSWYQQALGQGPQFIFQYYEEEERQRGNFPDRFSGHQFPNYSSELNVNALLLGDSALYLCASSFQQDIITGTQYFGPGTRLLVL.

The V gene is TRBV5-5, the J gene TRBJ1-2; D is unclear. The V gene lost 4 bases and the J gene lost 3 bases, with 13 bases spanning the gap. The germline V gene has CDR1 SGHKS and CDR2 YYEKEE (reference sequence). CDR3 length: 14 amino acids. The CDR3 here is CASSRMVQDYGYTF. In DNA, the CDR3 is TGTGCCAGCAGCAGGATGGTCCAGGACTATGGCTACACCTTC.

The V call is TRBV5-1, the J call TRBJ2-7, with D perhaps TRBD2 (6 bases). Looked up from germline, CDR1 is SGHRS and CDR2 is YFSETQ. This CDR3 contains 16 residues. Trimming removed 4 bases at V and 4 bases at J, with 21 bases between. CDR3 nucleotide sequence: TGCGCCAGCAGCCCCCTCGGCGGGGACCGGGGTTACGAGCAGTACTTC. Protein: CASSPLGGDRGYEQYF.

Written as DNA, the CDR3 is TGCGCCAGCAGCTCAGAAGGGGTGGCCGAGCAGTACTTC. Protein sequence: CASSSEGVAEQYF. The chain combines TRBV5-1 with TRBJ2-7; maybe TRBD1 (5 bases). The CDR3 contains 13 residues. Trimming left V 3 bases short and J 6 bases short, with 13 bases between. Germline V lookup: CDR1 SGHRS, CDR2 YFSETQ.

This rearrangement joins TRBV5-4 to TRBJ2-7, with 11 nucleotides matching TRBD2. The germline V gene encodes CDR1 SGHNT and CDR2 YYREEE (reference sequence). The CDR3 contains 15 residues. Trimming at V came to 3 bases and at J to 4 bases, leaving 6 bases not matched to a gene. The CDR3, as DNA: TGTGCCAGCAGCTACACTAGCGGGAGTTTTTACGAGCAGTACTTC. Protein sequence: CASSYTSGSFYEQYF.

The chain recombines TRBV10-3 with TRBJ2-5, with TRBD1 matching over 9 bases. Germline V gene lookup returns CDR1 ENHRY and CDR2 SYGVKD. The CDR3 has 13 amino acids. The V and J ends lost 8 bases and 2 bases, in that order; junction bases with no gene match: 3. The CDR3 coding sequence is TGTGCCATCGGACAGGGGATTCAAGAGACCCAGTACTTC. Translation gives CAIGQGIQETQYF.

The J gene is TRBJ1-3, the V gene TRBV5-1; D uncertain. Deletions cut 4 bases from V and 8 bases from J, with 13 bases between. CDR3 length equals 13 residues. Per the germline V gene, CDR1 is SGHRS and CDR2 is YFSETQ. The CDR3 protein is CASSPLMGDTIYF. CDR3 bases: TGCGCCAGCAGCCCCCTCATGGGCGACACCATATATTTT.

In its sample, this clone was seen once. The CDR3 DNA reads as TGTGCCAGTAGTTGGGGCACAGGGGCTGGAAACACCATATATTTT. Translated, it gives CASSWGTGAGNTIYF. This chain links TRBV19 with TRBJ1-3; 7 nucleotides line up with TRBD1. The CDR3 runs to 15 residues. Looked up from germline, CDR1 is LNHDA and CDR2 is SQIVND (reference sequence). V dropped 5 bases and J dropped 2; count of bases not matched to a gene: 6.

V gene TRBV4-3 combines with J gene TRBJ2-5; TRBD2 agrees at 10 bases. CDR3 length equals 20 residues. Trimming at V came to 4 bases and at J to 5 bases, leaving 22 bases not matched to a gene. Germline loops: CDR1 LGHNA, CDR2 YSLEER. The CDR3 DNA reads as TGCGCCAGCAGCCCTTCGGGGCCCAGCGGGGGGGCCGGATTTTGGGAGACCCAGTACTTC. Amino acids: CASSPSGPSGGAGFWETQYF.

V and J are TRBV2 and TRBJ1-1; D is perhaps TRBD1 (6 bases). The CDR3 sequence is 13 residues long. Germline CDR1 is SNHLY and CDR2 is FYNNEI. V was pared by 7 bases and J by 11 bases, with 20 bases between. Here the CDR3 DNA reads TGTGCCAGCACCGAGGCTAGGGGGGGAATGGCTTTCTTT. This encodes CASTEARGGMAFF.

This clone was seen once. The V gene is TRBV4-3, the J gene TRBJ2-7; the D gene is possibly TRBD2 (5 bases). Germline V CDR1 and CDR2: LGHNA, YSLEER. V lost 4 bases, J lost 2 bases, and 18 bases lay in between. There are 16 residues in the CDR3. The CDR3 loop is CASSREASRGAYEQYF. The CDR3 region has the DNA TGCGCCAGCAGCCGCGAGGCAAGTCGGGGAGCCTACGAGCAGTACTTC.

This chain connects TRBV28 to TRBJ2-2; 12 bases map to TRBD2. CDR3 length: 18 residues. Germline values: CDR1 MDHEN, CDR2 SYDVKM. V lost 0 bases, J lost 4 bases, and 6 bases stayed unmatched. Here the CDR3 DNA reads TGTGCCAGCAGTTTATGGGCTAGCGGGAGGGCCACCACCGGGGAGCTGTTTTTT. Amino acid sequence: CASSLWASGRATTGELFF.

The chain has TRBV7-7 and TRBJ2-1; no firm D call. The CDR3 has 13 residues. Germline V gives CDR1 SSHAT, CDR2 FNYEAQ (reference sequence). V shed 5 bases and J shed 5 bases, with 10 bases lying between them. CDR3 amino acids: CASSPRRDNEQFF. Here the CDR3 DNA reads TGTGCCAGCAGCCCCAGACGGGACAATGAGCAGTTCTTC.

On this clone itself: A read error may produce the germline difference seen at one junction end. The rearrangement joins TRBV4-3 to TRBJ1-4, with 12 bases fitting TRBD1. CDR3 size: 15 residues. CDR1 and CDR2 (germline): LGHNA, YSLEER. CDR3 residues: CASSEEGQGAGKLFF. CDR3 sequence (DNA): TGCGCCAGCAGCGAAGAGGGACAGGGGGCGGGAAAACTGTTTTTT.

The rearrangement links TRBV5-1 to TRBJ2-3, with D perhaps TRBD2 (5 bases). The V gene's germline CDR1 is SGHRS and CDR2 YFSETQ. The CDR3 sequence is 17 residues long. V was pared by 4 bases and J by 0 bases, with 18 bases between. CDR3 sequence: CASSRSIEGRSTDTQYF. DNA for the CDR3: TGCGCCAGCAGCCGGTCGATTGAGGGTCGTAGCACAGATACGCAGTATTTT. Using reference TRBV5-1 and TRBJ2-3 for the parts outside the CDR3, the full variable domain is KAGVTQTPRYLIKTRGQQVTLSCSPISGHRSVSWYQQTPGQGLQFLFEYFSETQRNKGNFPGRFSGRQFSNSRSEMNVSTLELGDSALYLCASSRSIEGRSTDTQYFGPGTRLTVL.

This sequence joins TRBV7-2 and TRBJ2-3, with 7 bases identical to TRBD2. This CDR3 region has 14 residues. Germline V gene data show CDR1 as SGHTA and CDR2 as FQGNSA. The trim removed 7 bases at V and 2 bases at J, leaving 6 bases unmatched. As DNA, the CDR3 is TGTGCCAGCACGGGTCGGGGGGACACAGATACGCAGTATTTT. Translation gives CASTGRGDTDTQYF. The full variable domain, rest sourced from reference TRBV7-2 and TRBJ2-3, is GAGVSQSPSNKVTEKGKDVELRCDPISGHTALYWYRQSLGQGLEFLIYFQGNSAPDKSGLPSDRFSAERTGGSVSTLTIQRTQQEDSAVYLCASTGRGDTDTQYFGPGTRLTVL.

CDR3 sequence (DNA): TGTGCCACCAGTGACCTTACCGGGATCAATGAGCAGTTCTTC. Its protein product is CATSDLTGINEQFF. The rearrangement links TRBV24-1 to TRBJ2-1, with D possibly being TRBD2 (5 bases). Germline V CDR1 and CDR2: KGHDR, SFDVKD. The V end was cut by 4 bases, the J end by 6 bases, with 12 bases between. This CDR3 has 14 amino acids.

This clone was detected only a few times. The chain employs TRBV13 and TRBJ2-3; 7 nucleotides match TRBD2. The length of the CDR3 is 16 residues. Per the germline V gene, CDR1 is PRHDT and CDR2 is FYEKMQ (reference sequence). After removal of 0 bases from V and 6 bases from J, the junction contained 9 bases not matched to a gene. The CDR3 DNA is TGTGCCAGCAGCTTAGGAGTCGCGGGAGAGAGGGATACGCAGTATTTT. This translates into CASSLGVAGERDTQYF.

This clone was observed a few times. This chain connects TRBV28 to TRBJ2-1; 10 bases are a match to TRBD1. Germline loops: CDR1 MDHEN, CDR2 SYDVKM. The V gene end was trimmed by 9 bases and the J gene end by 9 bases; junction bases not matched to a gene: 20. The CDR3 length is 17 residues. The CDR3 DNA sequence: TGTGCCAGTAGGGTCCGGGGAGGGACAGGGGATAAGGGTGAGCAGTTCTTC. This gives the protein CASRVRGGTGDKGEQFF.

The chain joins TRBV11-1 to TRBJ2-7, with 7 bases matching TRBD1. CDR1 and CDR2 (germline): SGHAT, FQDESV (reference sequence). The junction had 8 bases not matched to a gene; V was cut back by 0 bases and J by 12 bases. This CDR3 comprises 13 residues. The CDR3 DNA follows: TGTGCCAGCAGCTTAGCGCGGCAGGGGGTGCGGTACTTC. Translation gives CASSLARQGVRYF.

The chain links TRBV5-1 to TRBJ1-2; D gene uncertain. The CDR3 has 13 amino acids. Per germline, CDR1 SGHRS and CDR2 YFSETQ. Trimming took 4 bases from V and 8 from J, leaving 15 bases between them. CDR3 region: CASSLGSNEGYTF. The CDR3 region has the DNA TGCGCCAGCAGCCTCGGGTCAAACGAGGGCTACACCTTC.

The rearrangement uses TRBV4-2 and TRBJ2-7, with 8 bases fitting TRBD1. This CDR3 region has 14 residues. Germline values: CDR1 LGHNA, CDR2 YNFKEQ. V lost 1 base and J lost 5; bases outside the gene matches: 4. CDR3: CASSQVGQGNEQYF. In nucleotides, the CDR3 is TGTGCCAGCAGCCAAGTCGGACAGGGAAACGAGCAGTACTTC.

This clone occurred once. The rearrangement uses TRBV12-5 and TRBJ2-7, with 16 bases aligning to TRBD2. CDR3 length: 18 amino acids. Germline V gene lookup returns CDR1 LGHNT and CDR2 FRNRAP. After removal of 7 bases from V and 1 base from J, the junction contained 10 bases not matched to a gene. The CDR3 DNA is TGTGCTAGTGTCCCCGGGACTAGCGGGGGGGCGGGGTCCTACGAGCAGTACTTC. This sequence encodes CASVPGTSGGAGSYEQYF.

The J gene is TRBJ2-7, the V gene TRBV7-2; D may be TRBD2 (5 bases). The CDR3 length is 15 residues. Trimming stripped 1 base from V and 1 base from J, with 11 bases between. Germline CDR1 SGHTA, CDR2 FQGNSA. The chain's CDR3 is CASSLEGVPSYEQYF. The CDR3 DNA reads as TGTGCCAGCAGCTTAGAGGGAGTTCCGTCCTACGAGCAGTACTTC.

V and J are TRBV29-1 and TRBJ1-1, with D possibly matching TRBD1 (5 bases). V dropped 4 bases and J dropped 3 bases, with 15 bases sitting between them. The germline CDR1 and CDR2 sequences are SQVTM and ANQGSEA. The CDR3 contains 14 residues. CDR3 region: CSVGWAGSDTEAFF. For the CDR3, the DNA is TGCAGCGTTGGGTGGGCAGGGTCGGACACTGAAGCTTTCTTT. The full variable domain, completed using reference TRBV29-1 and TRBJ1-1, is SAVISQKPSRDICQRGTSLTIQCQVDSQVTMMFWYRQQPGQSLTLIATANQGSEATYESGFVIDKFPISRPNLTFSTLTVSNMSPEDSSIYLCSVGWAGSDTEAFFGQGTRLTVV.

This rearrangement joins TRBV18 to TRBJ2-7; perhaps TRBD1 as D (6 bases). This CDR3 has 14 amino acids. Per the germline V gene, CDR1 is KGHSH and CDR2 is LQKENI. The V gene lost 3 bases and the J gene lost 8 bases, with 17 bases spanning the gap. The DNA of the CDR3 is TGTGCCAGCTCACCTGCTTTCACAGGGTCGCAGCAGTACTTC. It codes for CASSPAFTGSQQYF.